This TCR beta chain was obtained from a study of T cells after yellow fever vaccination (dated by TCRdb to between 2019 and 2020). With respect to the entire study: Libraries from fractions with low cell numbers were prepared with the SMART-Seq v4 Ultra Low Input RNA kit. To follow T-cell clones before and after primary and booster YFV17D yellow fever vaccination, bulk TCR alpha and beta repertoires were sequenced over time. The cohort comprised two healthy male donors, one aged 18 to 29 and one aged 30 to 39 years. Blood was collected at multiple timepoints before and after primary and secondary immunization, and bulk PBMC replicates and cell subsets were isolated.

TCR cDNA was made using 5'RACE template switching, a step that added a universal primer site and unique molecular identifiers. Priming for cDNA synthesis came from both the TCR alpha and TCR beta constant segments. Library amplification involved two PCR steps, and the second step added sample barcodes and sequencing adapters. Sequencing of libraries was performed on Illumina HiSeq 2500 (2x100 bp) or NovaSeq (2x150 bp). The published analysis was carried out like this. Demultiplexing of reads and collapsing into UMI consensus sequences were performed with MIGEC, and V(D)J alignment was carried out with MiXCR. Clonotypes responding to the vaccine were identified with edgeR on replicate PBMC samples, with the criteria of FDR below 0.01 and a log2 fold change above 5 up to day 15. Each bulk clonotype received a CD4 or CD8 identity based on whether the sequenced CD4 or CD8 repertoire contained that clonotype at higher abundance. TCRdb trimmed the raw reads at Q25, called clones with MiXCR and kept productive beta chains. Rows are combined by CDR3 protein, so each entry shows the most common genes and DNA. The V and J calls, along with clone size, are taken from TCRdb and not from the paper's own processing. The sample contains some 350,000 distinct CDR3 sequences, more than 5.5% of them found a single time. The ten largest clonotypes hold 15% of the sample.

V has 6 bases trimmed and J has 0 bases trimmed; junction bases matching no gene number 10. From the cysteine through the phenylalanine, the CDR3 covers 17 amino acids. The entry retains the CDR3 DNA only, 51 bases that are in frame from base 1. General study outcomes and caveats: Compared with the primary T-cell response, the secondary T-cell response was faster but weaker, reaching its peak on day 5 rather than on day 15. After the booster, most clones that had expanded after primary vaccination were detected again (approximately 97% of CD4 and 88% of CD8), suggesting broad maintenance of memory. The study included only a couple of donors, which limits how far the findings can be generalized. Computational filtering was needed because FACS-sorted repertoires could contain abundant contaminating clonotypes from the bulk population. A small fraction of clonotypes appeared in both the CD4 and CD8 compartments, likely as a result of convergent recombination.

This clonotype was recorded a few times. Its binding antigen is unknown. No base-level quality is on record; no much larger clone is a single base apart. The treatment or condition label, read with the paper, signifies: live attenuated yellow fever vaccine strain. At each blood-draw timepoint, two biological replicates of bulk PBMCs were obtained. A standard Ficoll-Paque protocol was used to isolate PBMCs from peripheral blood. RNA was extracted with TriZol from bulk PBMCs, CD4 and CD8 fractions, and dextramer-positive and dextramer-negative fractions. The chain uses TRBV12-3 or TRBV12-4 and TRBJ2-2; a stretch of 7 junction bases matches TRBD2. The sequence came from a man younger than 45 who received the YFV17D yellow fever vaccine. The sample in question was PBMCs, obtained 5 days after the yellow fever booster vaccination. The CDR3 protein: CASSPDPGLPNTGELFF. The DNA reads as follows: TGTGCCAGCAGCCCTGACCCGGGACTACCGAACACCGGGGAGCTGTTTTTT.